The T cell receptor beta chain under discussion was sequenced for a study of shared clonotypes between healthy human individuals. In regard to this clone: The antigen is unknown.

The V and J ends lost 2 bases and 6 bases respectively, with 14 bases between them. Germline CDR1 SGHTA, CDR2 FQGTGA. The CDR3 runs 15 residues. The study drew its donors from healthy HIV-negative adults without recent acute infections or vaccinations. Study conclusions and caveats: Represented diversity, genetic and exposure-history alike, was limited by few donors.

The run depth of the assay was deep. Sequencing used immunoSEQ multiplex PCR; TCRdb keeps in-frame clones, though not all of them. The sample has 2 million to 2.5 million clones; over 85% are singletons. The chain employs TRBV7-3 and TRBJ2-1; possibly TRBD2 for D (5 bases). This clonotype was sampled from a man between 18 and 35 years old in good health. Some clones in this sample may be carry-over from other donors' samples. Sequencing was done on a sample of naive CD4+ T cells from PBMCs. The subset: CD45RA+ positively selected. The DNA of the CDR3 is TGTGCCAGCAGCTTATTGTTTTCCGGGGTCAATGAGCAGTTCTTC. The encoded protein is CASSLLFSGVNEQFF.